This TCR beta chain was profiled in a study of shared clonotypes between healthy human individuals. Study findings and constraints: Only a few donors were included, so the genetic and exposure-history diversity represented was limited.

About this clone itself: What it binds is unknown.

The CDR3 consists of 15 residues. CDR1 and CDR2 from the germline V gene are LNHNV and YYDKDF (reference sequence). Trimming shortened V by 0 bases and J by 4 bases, and 9 bases separated the two germline ends. Measured with immunoSEQ multiplex PCR; TCRdb has only the in-frame clones, and not every one. The table records millions of clones, around 90% of them present only once. The sample was naive CD4+ T cells sorted from blood. Stated subset: CD45RA+ positively selected. The clonotype was recovered from a man younger than 35 in good health. The chain joins TRBV15 to TRBJ2-2; D is possibly TRBD2 (5 bases). The CDR3 bases are TGTGCCACCAGCAGAGATGCCCGGGGCACCGGGGAGCTGTTTTTT. Its protein product is CATSRDARGTGELFF.